This entry describes one T cell receptor beta chain. What it binds is not known. Read sequence stops 3 residues before the CDR3 end, and the germline J gene provides the missing end. Clones were read by immunoSEQ multiplex PCR, and TCRdb kept only the in-frame ones, dropping some. Reported are some 40,000 clones; the ten largest clones contain approximately 4.8%. The CDR3 contains 16 residues. The V and J ends lost 4 bases and 6 bases, in that order; junction bases with no gene match: 10. CDR1 is LNHDA and CDR2 is SQIVND in the germline V gene (reference sequence). The sample comes from a study of T cells in women clearing cervical HPV infection. Study observations and caveats: CIN3+ cases had significantly higher TCR repertoire richness than controls, but evenness did not differ.

The clonotype comes from a woman between 18 and 69 years old with a cervical HPV16 infection that either progressed to CIN3+ or cleared (not recorded which). Sequencing was done on a sample of blood buffy coat. The chain uses TRBV19 and TRBJ2-2; TRBD2 aligns across 8 bases. The sequenced CDR3 bases are TGTGCCAGTAGTAAAAACGGGGGGGCCGGGGCCGGGGAG. This translates into CASSKNGGAGAGE. The full-length CDR3 reads as CASSKNGGAGAGELFF.